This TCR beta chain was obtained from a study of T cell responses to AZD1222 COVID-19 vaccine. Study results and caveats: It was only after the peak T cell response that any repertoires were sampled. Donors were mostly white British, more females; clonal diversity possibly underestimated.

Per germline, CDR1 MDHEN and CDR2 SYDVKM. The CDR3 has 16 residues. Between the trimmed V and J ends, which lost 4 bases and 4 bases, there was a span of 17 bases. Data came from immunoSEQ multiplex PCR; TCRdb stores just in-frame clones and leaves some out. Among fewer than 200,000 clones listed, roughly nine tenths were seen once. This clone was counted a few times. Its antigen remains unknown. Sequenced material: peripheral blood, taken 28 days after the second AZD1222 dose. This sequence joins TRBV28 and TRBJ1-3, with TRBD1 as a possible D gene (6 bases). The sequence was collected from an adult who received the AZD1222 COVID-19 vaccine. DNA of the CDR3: TGTGCCAGCAGTTCCCCGGGGGGGCCTGTCGGAAACACCATATATTTT. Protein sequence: CASSSPGGPVGNTIYF.